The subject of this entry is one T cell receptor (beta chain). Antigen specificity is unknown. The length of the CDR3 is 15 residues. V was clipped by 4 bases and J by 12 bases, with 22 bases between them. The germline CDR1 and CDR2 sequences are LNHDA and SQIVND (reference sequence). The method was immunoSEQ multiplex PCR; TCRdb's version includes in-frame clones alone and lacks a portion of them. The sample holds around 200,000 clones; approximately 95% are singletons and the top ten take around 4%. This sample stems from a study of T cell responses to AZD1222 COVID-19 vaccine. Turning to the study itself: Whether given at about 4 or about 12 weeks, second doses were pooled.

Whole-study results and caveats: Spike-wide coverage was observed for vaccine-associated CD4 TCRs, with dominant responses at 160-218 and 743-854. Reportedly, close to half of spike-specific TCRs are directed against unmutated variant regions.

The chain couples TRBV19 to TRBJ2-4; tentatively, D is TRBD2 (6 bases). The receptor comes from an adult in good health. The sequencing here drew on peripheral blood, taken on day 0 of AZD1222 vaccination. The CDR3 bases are TGTGCCAGTAGTAGGAATCTTCTTACGGGGGATAATCAGTACTTC. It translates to CASSRNLLTGDNQYF.